This T cell receptor beta chain appears in the sequencing data of a study of identical twins. A template switching step contributed a universal primer site, while unique molecular identifiers were present in the cDNA. TCRdb passed the 5' RACE reads through MiXCR, listing each CDR3 protein once. In the table there are a few hundred thousand distinct CDR3 sequences, roughly a quarter of which are singletons. CDR1 LGHNA and CDR2 YSLEER come from the germline V gene. Deletions cut 1 base from V and 5 bases from J, with 10 bases between. The CDR3 has 14 residues. The study, taken as a whole, reports: Zero-insertion results could be subject to partial confounding by invariant MAIT and iNKT cells.

Concerning this clonotype itself: Its antigen is undetermined.

The same data also contributed to another study, on T cells expressing NK-cell markers. In that study: Of eight sequenced donors, seven were HCMV-seropositive and one HCMV-seronegative. Roughly 6 of the donors carried dominant NKG2C+ clonotypes that took up roughly 1.0-7.0% of their CD8+ T cells.

Sequenced input: CD4+ T cells sorted from blood. The rearrangement uses TRBV4-3 and TRBJ2-3; D not certain. The TCR originated in a woman under 30 in good health. The CDR3 here is CASSQVNRRDTQYF. In DNA form, the CDR3 reads TGCGCCAGCAGCCAAGTCAACCGACGAGATACGCAGTATTTT.